What follows are 27 T cell receptor beta chains derived from one specimen sequenced in a study of neurological immune-mediated disorders. TCRdb fed the 5' RACE reads into MiXCR, producing one record per CDR3 protein. The repertoire consists of about 31,000 distinct CDR3 sequences, with around 4% occurring once and the leading ten covering about 23%. The material sequenced was CD4+ T cells from blood. The receptor set was obtained from a woman aged 40 to 50 in good health.

This clonotype was counted at least ten times. The rearrangement uses TRBV5-1 and TRBJ2-7, with TRBD1 as a possible D gene (5 bases). Germline V gives CDR1 SGHRS, CDR2 YFSETQ. Trimming left V 6 bases short and J 5 bases short, with 15 bases between. The CDR3 is 13 residues long. The CDR3: CASKGQGGHEQYF. The DNA of the CDR3 is TGCGCCAGCAAGGGGCAGGGTGGCCACGAGCAGTACTTC.

The table lists this clonotype with many counts. Relative to the germline gene, one junction end is altered; a read error may explain this. The V gene is TRBV12-3 or TRBV12-4, the J gene TRBJ1-2; D remains ambiguous. The CDR3 extends over 15 amino acids. In DNA form, the CDR3 reads TGTGCCAGCAGCTTAGGCCCGTTGGGTAACTATGGCTACACCTTC. It encodes CASSLGPLGNYGYTF.

At least ten counts were recorded for this clonotype. The chain recombines TRBV10-3 with TRBJ2-5; weak D call: TRBD2 (6 bases). Germline CDR1 and CDR2: ENHRY and SYGVKD. Trimming took off 6 bases at V and 5 bases at J, with 13 bases between the two ends. The CDR3 covers 13 residues. Written as DNA, the CDR3 is TGTGCCATCAGAGATAGCGGCCGGGAGACCCAGTACTTC. Amino acid sequence: CAIRDSGRETQYF.

This clonotype has more than one count but fewer than ten. This chain uses TRBV11-2 with TRBJ1-2, with 8 bases matching TRBD1. Germline assignment: CDR1 SGHAT and CDR2 FQNNGV. The CDR3 loop spans 13 amino acids. The junction had 5 bases not matched to a gene; V was cut back by 5 bases and J by 6 bases. This chain's CDR3 is CASSDRGLNGYTF. The CDR3 nucleotides read TGTGCCAGCAGCGACAGGGGACTGAATGGCTACACCTTC.

This clonotype was recorded at least ten times. The genes are TRBV6-1 and TRBJ1-1; D not certain. Looked up from germline, CDR1 is MNHNS and CDR2 is SASEGT. V was trimmed by 7 bases and J by 1 base, leaving 13 bases between them. The CDR3 loop spans 14 amino acids. CDR3 nucleotides: TGTGCCAGCATAGTCGAACTGACGAACACTGAAGCTTTCTTT. It is translated as CASIVELTNTEAFF.

This clonotype was found many times. This rearrangement joins TRBV27 to TRBJ1-4; D is possibly TRBD1 (6 bases). V lost 5 bases to trimming and J lost 8 bases, with 21 bases between them. CDR1 is MNHEY, CDR2 SMNVEV, per germline (reference sequence). This CDR3 comprises 16 residues. Written as DNA, the CDR3 is TGTGCCAGCAGTGATCTCCAGGGGCGTGCGCAGGAAAAACTGTTTTTT. This codes for CASSDLQGRAQEKLFF.

This clonotype has a count of ten or more. The chain couples TRBV5-6 to TRBJ2-2; 7 nucleotides align to TRBD2. J lost 3 bases, V lost 4 bases, and 9 bases had no gene match. The CDR3 sequence is 16 residues long. Germline V lookup: CDR1 SGHDT, CDR2 YYEEEE. CDR3 protein: CASSPLERGYTGELFF. The CDR3 DNA sequence: TGTGCCAGCAGCCCTCTTGAGCGGGGATACACCGGGGAGCTGTTTTTT.

This clonotype was seen at least ten times. Written as DNA, the CDR3 is TGTGCCAGCAGCCACCGGACAGGGGGCCTCGGTGACTCACCCCTCCACTTT. Translation gives CASSHRTGGLGDSPLHF. V is TRBV7-8 and J is TRBJ1-6; the match to TRBD1 covers 11 bases. V was clipped by 5 bases and J by 10 bases; unmatched bases: 13. Germline CDR1 SGHVS, CDR2 FQNEAQ. The CDR3 totals 17 residues. Full variable domain (rest looked up from reference TRBV7-8 and TRBJ1-6): GAGVSQSPRYKVAKRGQDVALRCDPISGHVSLFWYQQALGQGPEFLTYFQNEAQLDKSGLPSDRFFAERPEGSVSTLKIQRTQQEDSAVYLCASSHRTGGLGDSPLHFGNGTRLTVT.

The V call is TRBV5-4, the J call TRBJ1-2; D is uncertain. Germline V gene sequence: CDR1 SGHNT, CDR2 YYREEE (reference sequence). Trimming took off 4 bases at V and 5 bases at J, with 18 bases between the two ends. The CDR3 is 15 amino acids. CDR3 bases: TGTGCCAGCAGCAACCTGGAAAGGGCGATATATGGCTACACCTTC. As protein: CASSNLERAIYGYTF.

Ten or more counts support this clonotype. The V gene is TRBV20-1, the J gene TRBJ2-1, with TRBD2 identical over 9 bases. V lost 6 bases and J lost 6; bases outside the gene matches: 12. The CDR3 covers 15 residues. The germline CDR1 and CDR2 sequences are DFQATT and SNEGSKA (reference sequence). The CDR3 sequence is CSAYPGTSQINEQFF. As DNA, the CDR3 is TGCAGTGCCTACCCCGGGACTAGCCAGATCAATGAGCAGTTCTTC.

This clonotype was detected many times. V and J are TRBV11-2 and TRBJ2-7; TRBD2 is a possible D gene (5 bases). Germline CDR1 SGHAT, CDR2 FQNNGV. The CDR3 is 13 residues long. The V end was cut by 3 bases, the J end by 7 bases, with 13 bases between. This chain's CDR3 is CASSFGLTGEQYF. Written as DNA, the CDR3 is TGTGCCAGCAGCTTCGGTCTGACGGGGGAGCAGTACTTC. Together with reference TRBV11-2 and TRBJ2-7, the CDR3 gives the full variable domain: EAGVAQSPRYKIIEKRQSVAFWCNPISGHATLYWYQQILGQGPKLLIQFQNNGVVDDSQLPKDRFSAERLKGVDSTLKIQPAKLEDSAVYLCASSFGLTGEQYFGPGTRLTVT.

This clonotype was seen at least ten times. The rearrangement uses TRBV5-1 and TRBJ2-6; 7 nucleotides align to TRBD1. V shed 10 bases and J 2 bases; nucleotides not matched to a gene: 6. The CDR3 loop spans 14 amino acids. Germline V gene sequence: CDR1 SGHRS, CDR2 YFSETQ. DNA of the CDR3: TGCGCCTCACAAGGACAGGCTGGGGCCAACGTCCTGACTTTC. Protein product: CASQGQAGANVLTF.

This clonotype was seen many times. At one boundary the junction diverges from the germline segment, which might be a read error. The chain carries TRBV12-3 or TRBV12-4 and TRBJ2-1; no definite D call. CDR3 size: 12 residues. The CDR3 DNA sequence: TGTGCCAGCAGTTTCTTAGGCCGGTCCCAGGTCTTC. It is translated as CASSFLGRSQVF.

This clonotype was counted many times. The chain carries TRBV20-1 and TRBJ2-7; TRBD2 might be the D (5 bases). The germline gives CDR1 DFQATT, CDR2 SNEGSKA (reference sequence). CDR3 length: 15 residues. The V gene lost 3 bases and the J gene lost 7 bases, with 22 bases spanning the gap. The CDR3 DNA is TGCAGTGCTAGTTATAACCCTCGAGGGATTCGGGAGCAGTACTTC. Protein product: CSASYNPRGIREQYF.

At least ten counts were recorded for this clonotype. The genes are TRBV30 and TRBJ1-2; 12 bases line up with TRBD1. This CDR3 has 15 residues. Germline V gene sequence: CDR1 GTSNPN, CDR2 SVGIG (reference sequence). V was pared by 2 bases and J by 7 bases, with 8 bases of the junction left unmatched. The CDR3 spells CAWSKPGQGAVGYTF. Here the CDR3 DNA reads TGTGCCTGGAGTAAACCGGGACAGGGGGCAGTTGGCTACACCTTC. Complete variable domain (other parts from reference TRBV30 and TRBJ1-2): SQTIHQWPATLVQPVGSPLSLECTVEGTSNPNLYWYRQAAGRGLQLLFYSVGIGQISSEVPQNLSASRPQDRQFILSSKKLLLSDSGFYLCAWSKPGQGAVGYTFGSGTRLTVV.

The sample holds many counts of this clonotype. The chain combines TRBV7-2 with TRBJ2-7; D is undetermined. Germline CDR1 SGHTA, CDR2 FQGNSA. CDR3 length equals 15 residues. Trimming removed 1 base at V and 4 bases at J, with 14 bases between. For the CDR3, the DNA is TGTGCCAGCAGCTTAGTTGGGCAGAGCGCTTACGAGCAGTACTTC. Protein: CASSLVGQSAYEQYF.

This clonotype came up many times. The CDR3 loop reads CASSSRQVLQETQYF. The CDR3 region has the DNA TGCGCCAGCAGCTCTAGACAGGTACTACAAGAGACCCAGTACTTC. The V call is TRBV5-1, the J call TRBJ2-5; perhaps TRBD1 as D (6 bases). V lost 3 bases to trimming and J lost 2 bases, with 14 bases between them. Germline values: CDR1 SGHRS, CDR2 YFSETQ. The CDR3 spans 15 residues.

Many counts were recorded for this clonotype. V is TRBV5-6 and J is TRBJ2-7, with D perhaps assigned TRBD1 or TRBD2 (5 bases each). The V and J ends lost 7 bases and 2 bases respectively, with 25 bases between them. This CDR3 has 17 residues. The germline gives CDR1 SGHDT, CDR2 YYEEEE. CDR3 residues: CASSARVGLPTAYEQYF. The CDR3 DNA sequence: TGTGCCAGCTCCGCCAGGGTTGGACTCCCGACGGCCTACGAGCAGTACTTC. The full variable domain, its missing parts supplied by reference TRBV5-6 and TRBJ2-7, is DAGVTQSPTHLIKTRGQQVTLRCSPKSGHDTVSWYQQALGQGPQFIFQYYEEEERQRGNFPDRFSGHQFPNYSSELNVNALLLGDSALYLCASSARVGLPTAYEQYFGPGTRLTVT.

The table lists this clonotype with many counts. J is TRBJ1-5 and V is TRBV7-9; 8 nucleotides match TRBD1. With V trimmed by 2 bases and J by 5 bases, 5 bases remained unmatched. This CDR3 spans 15 amino acids. CDR1 and CDR2 from the germline V gene are SEHNR and FQNEAQ (reference sequence). CDR3 in amino acids: CASSLQTGDHQPQHF. For the CDR3, the DNA is TGTGCCAGCAGCTTACAGACAGGGGACCATCAGCCCCAGCATTTT. The entire variable domain, with the rest obtained from reference TRBV7-9 and TRBJ1-5, is as follows: DTGVSQNPRHKITKRGQNVTFRCDPISEHNRLYWYRQTLGQGPEFLTYFQNEAQLEKSRLLSDRFSAERPKGSFSTLEIQRTEQGDSAMYLCASSLQTGDHQPQHFGDGTRLSIL.

This clonotype has ten or more counts. The V gene is TRBV5-1, the J gene TRBJ2-2; 12 bases map to TRBD2. Germline assignment: CDR1 SGHRS and CDR2 YFSETQ. This CDR3 is built from 15 residues. The J segment lost 6 bases and the V segment lost 0 bases, leaving 0 bases of the junction unmatched. CDR3 in DNA: TGCGCCAGCAGCTTGGGACTAGCGGGAGCCGGGGAGCTGTTTTTT. Translation gives CASSLGLAGAGELFF.

This clonotype was recorded many times. V is TRBV9 and J is TRBJ2-1; tentative D call: TRBD2 (6 bases). V lost 0 bases and J lost 3, with 13 bases in between. This CDR3 contains 16 residues. Looked up from germline, CDR1 is SGDLS and CDR2 is YYNGEE. CDR3 nucleotide sequence: TGTGCCAGCAGCGTAGAGGGTAGCGGATACTACAATGAGCAGTTCTTC. Its translation is CASSVEGSGYYNEQFF.

This clonotype occurred many times. V and J are TRBV18 and TRBJ2-7; TRBD1 matches 9 bases. V was pared by 4 bases and J by 2 bases, with 6 bases of the junction left unmatched. The CDR3 spans 15 residues. The V gene's germline CDR1 is KGHSH and CDR2 LQKENI. The CDR3 sequence: CASSLGQGGPYEQYF. The CDR3 region has the DNA TGTGCCAGCTCACTGGGACAGGGTGGTCCCTACGAGCAGTACTTC.

This clonotype was counted at least ten times. V usage is TRBV20-1 and J usage is TRBJ2-5; 7 nucleotides agree with TRBD1. V was pared by 1 base and J by 5 bases, with 4 bases of the junction left unmatched. CDR1 DFQATT and CDR2 SNEGSKA come from the germline V gene (reference sequence). The length of the CDR3 is 13 residues. CDR3 nucleotide sequence: TGCAGTGCTAGAGGCCCCAGGGGGGAGACCCAGTACTTC. Protein product: CSARGPRGETQYF.

This clonotype was seen ten or more times. V usage is TRBV5-1 and J usage is TRBJ2-1; tentatively, D is TRBD1 (6 bases). The ends were cut back, 4 bases at V and 7 bases at J, with 12 bases in the middle. The CDR3 is made up of 13 amino acids. Germline CDR1 reads SGHRS; CDR2 reads YFSETQ. The CDR3 spells CASSGGGWNEQFF. The DNA for the CDR3 is TGCGCCAGCAGCGGGGGCGGGTGGAATGAGCAGTTCTTC.

This clonotype was seen many times. CDR3 coding DNA: TGCGCCAGCAGCGATCTTGGGCTATCGACAGATACGCAGTATTTT. This codes for CASSDLGLSTDTQYF. The chain uses TRBV5-1 and TRBJ2-3; D is undetermined. Germline assignment: CDR1 SGHRS and CDR2 YFSETQ. V lost 4 bases, J lost 3 bases, and 15 bases lay in between. CDR3 size: 15 residues.

This clonotype was detected many times. CDR3 DNA sequence: TGCGCCAGCAGCTTGGCCGAAGATACGCAGTATTTT. This sequence encodes CASSLAEDTQYF. This chain connects TRBV5-1 to TRBJ2-3; D unresolved. Germline V gives CDR1 SGHRS, CDR2 YFSETQ. The CDR3 runs to 12 residues. Trimming left V 0 bases short and J 5 bases short, with 4 bases between.

The sample holds many counts of this clonotype. V and J are TRBV5-1 and TRBJ1-1; D gene ambiguous. There are 13 residues in the CDR3. V was cut by 4 bases and J by 5 bases, with 12 bases left in between. In germline, CDR1 is SGHRS, CDR2 YFSETQ. The CDR3 here is CASSPTSRTEAFF. CDR3 coding DNA: TGCGCCAGCAGCCCGACTTCGAGGACTGAAGCTTTCTTT.